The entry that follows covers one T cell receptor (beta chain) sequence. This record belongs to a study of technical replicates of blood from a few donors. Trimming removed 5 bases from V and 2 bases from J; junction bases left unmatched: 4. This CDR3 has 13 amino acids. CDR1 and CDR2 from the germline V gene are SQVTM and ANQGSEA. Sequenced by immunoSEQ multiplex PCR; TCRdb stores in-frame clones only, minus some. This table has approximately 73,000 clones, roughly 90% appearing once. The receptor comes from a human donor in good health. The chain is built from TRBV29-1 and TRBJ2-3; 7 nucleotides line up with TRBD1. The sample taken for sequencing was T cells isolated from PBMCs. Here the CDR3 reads CSVSGQITDTQYF. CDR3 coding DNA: TGCAGCGTTTCGGGACAGATCACAGATACGCAGTATTTT.